This T cell receptor (beta chain) was captured in a study of post-analysis software for immune sequencing data. Worth noting for this clonotype: Its antigen is undetermined.

Points from the study as a whole: F measure showed strong co-clustering of same-batch samples.

TCR beta libraries were prepared from cDNA with unique molecular identifiers. One entry per CDR3 protein, called by TCRdb with MiXCR from the PCR reads. Of hundreds of thousands of distinct CDR3 sequences listed, roughly 27% were seen once; the top ten hold more than 0.55%. The clonotype originates from a girl between 10 and 17 years old with multiple sclerosis. Sequencing was performed on blood.

The DNA of the CDR3 is TGTGCCAGCAGTTACTCGAGTAGCGGGGACCCCTACAATGAGCAGTTCTTC. As protein: CASSYSSSGDPYNEQFF. J is TRBJ2-1 and V is TRBV6-6; 8 bases are shared with TRBD2. Per the germline V gene, CDR1 is MNHNY and CDR2 is SVGAGI (reference sequence). With V trimmed by 0 bases and J by 2 bases, 6 bases remained unmatched. This CDR3 region has 17 residues.